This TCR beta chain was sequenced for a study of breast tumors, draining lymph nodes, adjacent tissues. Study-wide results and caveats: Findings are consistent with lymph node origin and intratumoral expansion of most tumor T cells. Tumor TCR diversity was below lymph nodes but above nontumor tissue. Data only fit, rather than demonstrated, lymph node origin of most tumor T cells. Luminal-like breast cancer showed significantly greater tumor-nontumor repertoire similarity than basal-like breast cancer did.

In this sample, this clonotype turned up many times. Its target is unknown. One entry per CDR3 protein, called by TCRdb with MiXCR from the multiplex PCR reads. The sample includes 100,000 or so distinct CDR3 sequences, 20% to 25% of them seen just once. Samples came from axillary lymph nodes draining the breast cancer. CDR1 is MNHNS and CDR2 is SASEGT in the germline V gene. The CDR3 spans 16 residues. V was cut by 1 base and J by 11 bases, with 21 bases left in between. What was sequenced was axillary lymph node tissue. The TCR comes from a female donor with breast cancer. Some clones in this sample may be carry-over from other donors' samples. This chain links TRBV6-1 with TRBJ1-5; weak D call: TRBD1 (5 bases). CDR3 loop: CASSEGGWDARRAQHF. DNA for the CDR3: TGTGCCAGCAGTGAAGGGGGTTGGGACGCCCGCAGGGCCCAGCATTTT.